Listed here are 7 T cell receptor beta chains from one sample, sequenced in a study of blood T cell repertoires in COVID-19. Profiled with immunoSEQ multiplex PCR; TCRdb holds only in-frame clones, not every one. The data contain 200,000 to 300,000 clones, approximately 80% of them singletons. The sample was peripheral blood. The receptors stem from a woman older than 75 with acute or convalescent COVID-19.

This chain uses TRBV27 with TRBJ2-5; no reliable D call. From germline, CDR1 is MNHEY and CDR2 SMNVEV (reference sequence). Trimming removed 3 bases at V and 2 bases at J, with 7 bases between. CDR3 length equals 13 residues. In DNA form, the CDR3 reads TGTGCCAGCAGTTTTAACACACAAGAGACCCAGTACTTC. This sequence encodes CASSFNTQETQYF.

This chain connects TRBV18 to TRBJ2-5; no reliable D call. The germline V gene has CDR1 KGHSH and CDR2 LQKENI. The V end lost 5 bases, the J end lost 5 bases, and 12 bases lay between the germline ends. The CDR3 loop spans 13 amino acids. CDR3 nucleotides: TGTGCCAGCTCAGTTGCCATGCGGGAGACCCAGTACTTC. It codes for CASSVAMRETQYF.

Only one count was recorded for this clone. V usage is TRBV7-2 and J usage is TRBJ2-5, with TRBD2 identical over 11 bases. The CDR3 has 15 residues. The germline V gene encodes CDR1 SGHTA and CDR2 FQGNSA. The trim removed 3 bases at V and 5 bases at J, leaving 5 bases unmatched. The CDR3 DNA follows: TGTGCCAGCAGCTTCACCGGGACTAGCGGTGAGACCCAGTACTTC. Protein sequence: CASSFTGTSGETQYF.

The rearrangement joins TRBV2 to TRBJ1-5; unclear D gene. The CDR3 is made up of 14 amino acids. CDR1 SNHLY and CDR2 FYNNEI come from the germline V gene. V lost 8 bases and J lost 0, with 11 bases in between. CDR3 region: CASGAGYSNQPQHF. The DNA for the CDR3 is TGTGCCAGCGGCGCAGGCTATAGCAATCAGCCCCAGCATTTT.

This chain joins TRBV7-3 and TRBJ2-1; 11 nucleotides line up with TRBD2. CDR3 size: 16 residues. Germline trimming cut 4 bases from V and 2 bases from J; bases unmatched to any gene: 4. CDR1 and CDR2 from the germline V gene are SGHTA and FQGTGA. CDR3 DNA: TGTGCCAGCAGCTCCTTAGCGGGGGGGACCTACAATGAGCAGTTCTTC. Amino acids: CASSSLAGGTYNEQFF.

The chain links TRBV2 to TRBJ2-7, with TRBD1 identical over 9 bases. CDR3 size: 14 residues. Trimming cost V 4 bases and J 4 bases; bases outside gene matches: 5. Germline CDR1 is SNHLY and CDR2 is FYNNEI. The CDR3 spells CASSVQGATYEQYF. The CDR3 coding sequence is TGTGCCAGCAGTGTACAGGGGGCTACGTACGAGCAGTACTTC.

This chain uses TRBV7-3 with TRBJ2-5; D gene unclear. CDR3 size: 13 residues. Between the trimmed V and J ends, which lost 5 bases and 4 bases, there was a span of 11 bases. Germline CDR1 and CDR2: SGHTA and FQGTGA. CDR3 residues: CASSLMRSETQYF. In DNA form, the CDR3 reads TGTGCCAGCAGCCTTATGAGGTCAGAGACCCAGTACTTC.